Each of the 9 T cell receptor beta chains below was sequenced from the same sample in a study of T cells after yellow fever vaccination. One entry per CDR3 protein, called by TCRdb with MiXCR from the 5' RACE reads. Of 500,000 to 650,000 distinct CDR3 sequences detected, 10% to 15% appear once; the ten largest clones hold 14% to 15%. Source: PBMCs, taken on the day of the yellow fever booster vaccination. These receptors were obtained from a man aged 25 to 40 who received the YFV17D yellow fever vaccine.

This clonotype appeared many times. The chain is built from TRBV24-1 and TRBJ2-1, with TRBD1 as a possible D gene (6 bases). Trimming removed 2 bases at V and 8 bases at J, with 18 bases between. Germline assignment: CDR1 KGHDR and CDR2 SFDVKD. The CDR3 extends over 16 amino acids. CDR3 protein: CATSDSKTGAGDEQFF. The CDR3 nucleotides are TGTGCCACCAGTGATTCGAAGACAGGTGCAGGAGATGAGCAGTTCTTC.

This clonotype was seen many times. The J gene is TRBJ2-7, the V gene TRBV6-1, with a weak D call TRBD1 (6 bases). The V end lost 6 bases, the J end lost 5 bases, and 14 bases lay between the germline ends. This CDR3 spans 13 amino acids. Germline loops: CDR1 MNHNS, CDR2 SASEGT. The DNA of the CDR3 is TGTGCCAGCAGCCCCACAGGGTTCAACGAGCAGTACTTC. Residues: CASSPTGFNEQYF.

V is TRBV28 and J is TRBJ2-1, with D unresolved. The V end lost 1 base, the J end lost 6 bases, and 10 bases lay between the germline ends. The CDR3 is 14 amino acids. CDR1 is MDHEN and CDR2 is SYDVKM in the germline V gene. As DNA, the CDR3 is TGTGCCAGCAGTTTATCTGGGCCCCCCAATGAGCAGTTCTTC. Its translation is CASSLSGPPNEQFF.

The J gene is TRBJ2-7, the V gene TRBV27; TRBD1 might be the D (6 bases). The CDR3 totals 13 residues. CDR1 and CDR2 (germline): MNHEY, SMNVEV (reference sequence). Between the trimmed V and J ends, which lost 5 bases and 11 bases, there was a span of 19 bases. The CDR3 bases are TGTGCCAGCAGTCTGGGGACAAGAGGATTTGAGTACTTC. This translates into CASSLGTRGFEYF.

The chain uses TRBV19 and TRBJ1-6, with D unresolved. The germline CDR1 and CDR2 sequences are LNHDA and SQIVND (reference sequence). The CDR3 covers 16 residues. The V and J ends lost 6 bases and 0 bases respectively, with 12 bases between them. In DNA, the CDR3 is TGTGCCAGTAGCATGGTCATCCGCTCCTATAATTCACCCCTCCACTTT. Protein sequence: CASSMVIRSYNSPLHF.

V is TRBV6-1 and J is TRBJ2-3, with D perhaps TRBD2 (6 bases). The CDR3 has 15 amino acids. V was clipped by 4 bases and J by 4 bases, with 15 bases between them. Germline CDR1 MNHNS, CDR2 SASEGT. DNA for the CDR3: TGTGCCAGCAGTGTTCTTCGGGCTAGCGCAGATACGCAGTATTTT. As protein: CASSVLRASADTQYF.

This clonotype was recorded a few times. The chain links TRBV4-1 to TRBJ2-5, with 9 bases aligning to TRBD2. Germline values: CDR1 MGHRA, CDR2 YSYEKL. This CDR3 has 16 residues. V shed 0 bases and J 5 bases; nucleotides not matched to a gene: 7. The CDR3 DNA reads TGCGCCAGCAGCCAAGATGCGGGAGGGGTCCTTGAGACCCAGTACTTC. Translated, it gives CASSQDAGGVLETQYF.

V and J are TRBV5-1 and TRBJ2-5; possible D gene TRBD1, 5 bases. Deletions cut 0 bases from V and 4 bases from J, with 13 bases between. Germline lookup yields CDR1 SGHRS and CDR2 YFSETQ. The CDR3 is 15 residues long. CDR3 coding DNA: TGCGCCAGCAGCTTGGAAGGGGTTGGTGGAGAGACCCAGTACTTC. This gives the protein CASSLEGVGGETQYF.

The rearrangement uses TRBV29-1 and TRBJ1-4, with 9 bases lining up with TRBD1. V trimming: 4 bases; J trimming: 6 bases; junction bases outside the gene matches: 0. The CDR3 runs to 12 residues. From germline, CDR1 is SQVTM and CDR2 ANQGSEA. CDR3 loop: CSVGDRDEKLFF. Here the CDR3 DNA reads TGCAGCGTTGGGGACAGGGATGAAAAACTGTTTTTT.